This T cell receptor (beta chain) was documented in a study of cytomegalovirus exposure and HLA in healthy donors. Study-wide results and limits: There were a few CMV-associated chains whose specificity for CMV antigens was confirmed in vitro. Diagnosis of cytomegalovirus status made by the classifier reportedly showed high specificity and sensitivity. Cytomegalovirus association was listed for about 180 TCR beta chains.

This clone was counted a single time. The antigen is undetermined. The repertoire was sequenced with immunoSEQ multiplex PCR; TCRdb's copy has only in-frame clones and lacks some. The repertoire holds about 400,000 clones, roughly 90% seen once, with roughly 0.75% in the top ten. Separation from the 666-subject first cohort characterized the roughly 120-subject validation cohort, to which the donors belonged. The germline V gene has CDR1 MNHEY and CDR2 SMNVEV (reference sequence). Trimming stripped 4 bases from V and 6 bases from J, with 12 bases between. This CDR3 has 13 amino acids. This chain joins TRBV27 and TRBJ2-5, with D possibly TRBD1 on 6 matching bases. The receptor was derived from a woman under 30 in good health and CMV-seronegative. Sequences were obtained from PBMCs. Here the CDR3 reads CASSYRVGKTQYF. CDR3 DNA: TGTGCCAGCAGTTACAGGGTAGGCAAGACCCAGTACTTC.